This passage covers 20 T cell receptor beta chains from one sample sequenced in a study of OX40 agonist ivuxolimab in advanced cancers. The repertoire was sequenced with immunoSEQ multiplex PCR; TCRdb's copy has only in-frame clones and lacks some. The sample holds around 48,000 clones, about 88% seen once. The source was CD4+ or CD8+ T cells sorted from blood, collected in a trial of the OX40 agonist ivuxolimab. These receptors were taken from an adult with an advanced solid tumor such as melanoma, head and neck, liver or kidney cancer.

The chain employs TRBV5-6 and TRBJ2-3, with D maybe TRBD2 (7 bases). Trimming left V 2 bases short and J 3 bases short, with 13 bases between. The CDR3 contains 15 residues. Per germline, CDR1 SGHDT and CDR2 YYEEEE. The chain's CDR3 is CASSFGGRQTDTQYF. The CDR3 DNA sequence: TGTGCCAGCAGCTTCGGGGGGCGGCAGACAGATACGCAGTATTTT.

The genes are TRBV29-1 and TRBJ1-1; D is uncertain. The CDR3 covers 16 residues. V was clipped by 6 bases and J by 1 base, with 21 bases between them. Germline V gene sequence: CDR1 SQVTM, CDR2 ANQGSEA. The CDR3 here is CSVPGQLHFGNTEAFF. As DNA, the CDR3 is TGCAGCGTACCCGGTCAGCTCCACTTCGGGAACACTGAAGCTTTCTTT.

The rearrangement links TRBV6-1 to TRBJ1-2, with D possibly being TRBD1 (5 bases). Deletions cut 4 bases from V and 6 bases from J, with 12 bases between. The CDR3 is 13 residues long. Germline V gene lookup returns CDR1 MNHNS and CDR2 SASEGT. CDR3 loop: CASSAPRQHGYTF. The DNA of the CDR3 is TGTGCCAGCAGTGCCCCTCGACAGCATGGCTACACCTTC.

The genes are TRBV7-2 and TRBJ1-2, with D perhaps matching TRBD1 (5 bases). Deletions cut 5 bases from V and 5 bases from J, with 18 bases between. In germline, CDR1 is SGHTA, CDR2 FQGNSA. The CDR3 contains 15 residues. The CDR3 DNA is TGTGCCAGCAGCGAAAGCGGTGGGGGGTGGTATGGCTACACCTTC. This sequence encodes CASSESGGGWYGYTF.

The chain recombines TRBV19 with TRBJ2-5; 8 bases line up with TRBD2. Germline CDR1 LNHDA, CDR2 SQIVND (reference sequence). The CDR3 is 14 residues long. Trimming removed 6 bases from V and 2 bases from J; junction bases left unmatched: 5. The CDR3 loop is CASSQRGSQETQYF. Written as DNA, the CDR3 is TGTGCCAGTAGCCAGCGGGGGAGTCAAGAGACCCAGTACTTC.

This clone was seen only a few times. This chain joins TRBV6-6 and TRBJ2-1, with D unclear. Trimming cost V 2 bases and J 6 bases, with 8 bases left between them. This CDR3 has 13 residues. In germline, CDR1 is MNHNY, CDR2 SVGAGI (reference sequence). CDR3 sequence: CASSYGYRNEQFF. The DNA of the CDR3 is TGTGCCAGCAGTTACGGGTACCGCAATGAGCAGTTCTTC.

The V and J genes are TRBV2 and TRBJ2-7; TRBD1 is a possible D gene (6 bases). The CDR3 runs 13 residues. Trimming removed 8 bases at V and 7 bases at J, with 18 bases between. The germline V gene encodes CDR1 SNHLY and CDR2 FYNNEI. The CDR3 DNA reads TGTGCCAGCTTCCGGGACGTAAGGGGGGAGCAGTACTTC. Encoded protein: CASFRDVRGEQYF.

The genes are TRBV25-1 and TRBJ1-4; D is ambiguous. Trimming stripped 2 bases from V and 0 bases from J, with 10 bases between. There are 16 residues in the CDR3. Germline CDR1 MGHDK, CDR2 SYGVNS. The CDR3 here is CASSEPSTATNEKLFF. CDR3 sequence (DNA): TGTGCCAGCAGTGAACCTTCAACGGCAACTAATGAAAAACTGTTTTTT.

The rearrangement joins TRBV6-5 to TRBJ1-2, with D unclear. Between the trimmed V and J ends, which lost 6 bases and 4 bases, there was a span of 15 bases. CDR3 size: 14 residues. Germline-derived CDR1 and CDR2 are MNHEY and SVGAGI. CDR3 coding DNA: TGTGCCAGCAGCCGCTACGCAGCCTTCTATGGCTACACCTTC. This gives the protein CASSRYAAFYGYTF.

The chain combines TRBV28 with TRBJ1-2; D is unclear. Germline V gives CDR1 MDHEN, CDR2 SYDVKM. The CDR3 is 14 residues long. V gave up 4 bases and J gave up 1 base, with 10 bases separating them. As DNA, the CDR3 is TGTGCCAGCAGTTCCGCCGTCTTTAACTATGGCTACACCTTC. It is translated as CASSSAVFNYGYTF.

The chain combines TRBV2 with TRBJ2-5; D is ambiguous. CDR3 size: 11 residues. V lost 6 bases and J lost 3, with 5 bases in between. Germline lookup yields CDR1 SNHLY and CDR2 FYNNEI. CDR3 amino acids: CASRREETQYF. Written as DNA, the CDR3 is TGTGCCAGCAGGAGAGAAGAGACCCAGTACTTC.

J is TRBJ1-5 and V is TRBV7-8; D unresolved. CDR3 length: 15 residues. V was pared by 5 bases and J by 1 base, with 12 bases between. The germline gives CDR1 SGHVS, CDR2 FQNEAQ. CDR3 DNA: TGTGCCAGCAGCGTAGACGGTGGCAGCAATCAGCCCCAGCATTTT. This sequence encodes CASSVDGGSNQPQHF.

The chain joins TRBV7-6 to TRBJ2-5, with TRBD1 as a possible D gene (5 bases). The germline V gene encodes CDR1 SGHVS and CDR2 FNYEAQ. This CDR3 is 11 amino acids long. Deletions cut 7 bases from V and 7 bases from J, with 10 bases between. The CDR3 sequence: CASTSQGTQYF. The CDR3 bases are TGTGCCAGCACCTCCCAGGGGACCCAGTACTTC.

This clone was seen once. This chain connects TRBV5-4 to TRBJ2-7, with 8 bases identical to TRBD2. V shed 0 bases, J shed 7 bases, and the junction held 3 bases outside the gene matches. CDR1 is SGHNT and CDR2 is YYREEE in the germline V gene (reference sequence). CDR3 length: 13 residues. CDR3 nucleotide sequence: TGTGCCAGCAGCTTGGACTTAGCGGGAGAGCAGTACTTC. It encodes CASSLDLAGEQYF.

This rearrangement joins TRBV7-3 to TRBJ2-3, with 12 bases lining up with TRBD2. From germline, CDR1 is SGHTA and CDR2 FQGTGA. The CDR3 runs to 16 residues. Trimming took 5 bases from V and 0 from J; bases not matched to a gene: 3. The CDR3 DNA sequence: TGTGCCAGCAGCCAAACTAGCGGGAGGAGCACAGATACGCAGTATTTT. Protein product: CASSQTSGRSTDTQYF.

This CDR3 reads CASSTGTAETQYF. In DNA, the CDR3 is TGTGCCAGTAGTACCGGGACTGCCGAGACCCAGTACTTC. The rearrangement links TRBV19 to TRBJ2-5, with a possible D match to TRBD2 (6 bases). Trimming took off 4 bases at V and 5 bases at J, with 11 bases between the two ends. Germline CDR1 reads LNHDA; CDR2 reads SQIVND (reference sequence). CDR3 length equals 13 residues.

This sequence joins TRBV19 and TRBJ1-1; D gene unclear. V was shortened by 5 bases and J by 1 base, with 11 bases between the two germline ends. Per germline, CDR1 LNHDA and CDR2 SQIVND (reference sequence). The CDR3 covers 14 residues. CDR3 residues: CASSSRASNTEAFF. The CDR3 bases are TGTGCCAGTAGTTCTCGGGCCTCGAACACTGAAGCTTTCTTT.

The V gene is TRBV7-9, the J gene TRBJ1-1; a possible D gene is TRBD1 (5 bases). The length of the CDR3 is 12 residues. The V end was cut by 5 bases, the J end by 9 bases, with 13 bases between. Germline V gene sequence: CDR1 SEHNR, CDR2 FQNEAQ (reference sequence). DNA for the CDR3: TGTGCCAGCAGCCCAGAGCGGGGGAAAGCTTTCTTT. Its translation is CASSPERGKAFF.

The rearrangement uses TRBV6-1 and TRBJ2-7; 8 bases map to TRBD1. Trimming cost V 6 bases and J 4 bases; bases outside gene matches: 11. Germline values: CDR1 MNHNS, CDR2 SASEGT. There are 15 residues in the CDR3. CDR3 sequence: CASSPLDRGVYEQYF. The CDR3 DNA reads as TGTGCCAGCAGCCCTCTTGACAGGGGCGTATACGAGCAGTACTTC.

This clone was recorded only once. The chain uses TRBV11-1 and TRBJ2-5, with D possibly TRBD1 on 6 matching bases. Trimming pared 1 base from V and 2 bases from J, leaving 11 bases between. This CDR3 region has 15 residues. Germline values: CDR1 SGHAT, CDR2 FQDESV (reference sequence). CDR3 nucleotides: TGTGCCAGCAGCTTAGTCCAGGGGCTGCAAGAGACCCAGTACTTC. Protein: CASSLVQGLQETQYF.